The 21 T cell receptor beta chains below come from one sample, sequenced in a study of CD8 T cells in Susac syndrome. Roughly 0.5 to 1 ug RNA was reverse transcribed with random hexamers. Each CDR3 protein is one row after TCRdb ran MiXCR on the immunoSEQ multiplex PCR reads. This table has around 150,000 distinct CDR3 sequences, 94% appearing once. The specimen was CD8+ T cells from PBMCs. These receptors all come from a human donor in good health.

CDR3 sequence (DNA): TGCAGCGTTGAGGCAGGAAACACCGGGGAGCTGTTTTTT. Encoded protein: CSVEAGNTGELFF. The chain carries TRBV29-1 and TRBJ2-2, with D unclear. The CDR3 runs 13 residues. The V gene's germline CDR1 is SQVTM and CDR2 ANQGSEA. V dropped 3 bases and J dropped 2 bases, with 7 bases sitting between them.

This chain uses TRBV2 with TRBJ2-7; weak D call: TRBD1 (6 bases). Germline assignment: CDR1 SNHLY and CDR2 FYNNEI. V gave up 2 bases and J gave up 2 bases, with 10 bases separating them. The CDR3 has 14 amino acids. The CDR3 loop is CASSEIGQTYEQYF. CDR3 DNA: TGTGCCAGCAGTGAAATAGGACAGACCTACGAGCAGTACTTC.

The chain employs TRBV7-6 and TRBJ2-5, with D unresolved. The germline V gene has CDR1 SGHVS and CDR2 FNYEAQ. CDR3 length: 12 residues. Trimming shortened V by 5 bases and J by 10 bases, and 14 bases separated the two germline ends. The chain's CDR3 is CASSQQYRSQYF. In DNA form, the CDR3 reads TGTGCCAGCAGCCAACAGTATCGGAGCCAGTACTTC.

This chain connects TRBV7-9 to TRBJ2-7; weak D call: TRBD2 (5 bases). The germline gives CDR1 SEHNR, CDR2 FQNEAQ (reference sequence). This CDR3 has 13 residues. Trimming stripped 2 bases from V and 2 bases from J, with 7 bases between. The CDR3, as DNA: TGTGCCAGCAGCTTAACAGCGGCCTACGAGCAGTACTTC. As protein: CASSLTAAYEQYF.

V gene TRBV29-1 combines with J gene TRBJ2-6; unclear D gene. CDR1 and CDR2 (germline): SQVTM, ANQGSEA. Trimming removed 5 bases from V and 0 bases from J, with 17 bases in between. The CDR3 is made up of 17 amino acids. CDR3 loop: CSVRVRDGYSGANVLTF. CDR3 nucleotide sequence: TGCAGCGTTCGTGTCCGCGACGGCTACTCTGGGGCCAACGTCCTGACTTTC.

The chain recombines TRBV7-9 with TRBJ2-3; 10 bases are shared with TRBD1. Trimming at V came to 5 bases and at J to 3 bases, leaving 8 bases not matched to a gene. CDR3 length: 16 residues. Germline-derived CDR1 and CDR2 are SEHNR and FQNEAQ (reference sequence). Here the CDR3 DNA reads TGTGCCAGCAGCCAAGTAGGGACAGGGGTTACAGATACGCAGTATTTT. It specifies CASSQVGTGVTDTQYF.

The chain links TRBV9 to TRBJ2-7; 7 positions match TRBD2. The germline V gene has CDR1 SGDLS and CDR2 YYNGEE. V lost 2 bases to trimming and J lost 1 base; unmatched junction nucleotides: 9. This CDR3 is 16 amino acids long. This chain's CDR3 is CASSVGWDYGSYEQYF. The CDR3 nucleotides read TGTGCCAGCAGCGTTGGGTGGGACTATGGATCCTACGAGCAGTACTTC.

The chain joins TRBV14 to TRBJ2-1; 11 nucleotides agree with TRBD2. Trimming at V came to 7 bases and at J to 8 bases, leaving 7 bases not matched to a gene. Germline V gene lookup returns CDR1 SGHDN and CDR2 FVKESK. CDR3 length equals 14 residues. The CDR3 DNA reads TGTGCCAGCACCCTAGCGGGAGGTCTCGATGAGCAGTTCTTC. The encoded protein is CASTLAGGLDEQFF.

The chain employs TRBV29-1 and TRBJ2-1; D not resolved. V lost 0 bases and J 6 bases, leaving 6 bases between the germline ends. CDR3 length: 12 residues. Germline lookup yields CDR1 SQVTM and CDR2 ANQGSEA. CDR3 sequence (DNA): TGCAGCGTTGAAGAGGATAGCAATGAGCAGTTCTTC. It specifies CSVEEDSNEQFF.

DNA for the CDR3: TGTGCCAGCAGCCCTGCCGCGTTAGTAGCGGGATCCTACGAGCAGTACTTC. It translates to CASSPAALVAGSYEQYF. The chain employs TRBV4-2 and TRBJ2-7, with 8 nucleotides matching TRBD2. V lost 4 bases and J lost 1; bases outside the gene matches: 12. Germline CDR1 and CDR2: LGHNA and YNFKEQ. CDR3 size: 17 residues.

This rearrangement joins TRBV14 to TRBJ2-7, with a tentative D call TRBD2 (5 bases). Between the trimmed V and J ends, which lost 6 bases and 0 bases, there was a span of 9 bases. The CDR3 is made up of 13 amino acids. Germline V CDR1 and CDR2: SGHDN, FVKESK. CDR3 sequence reads: CASRDTSSYEQYF. The CDR3 DNA follows: TGTGCCAGCAGGGATACTAGCTCCTACGAGCAGTACTTC. Complete variable domain (other parts from reference TRBV14 and TRBJ2-7): EAGVTQFPSHSVIEKGQTVTLRCDPISGHDNLYWYRRVMGKEIKFLLHFVKESKQDESGMPNNRFLAERTGGTYSTLKVQPAELEDSGVYFCASRDTSSYEQYFGPGTRLTVT.

The CDR3 is CASSSPLAETGTDTQYF. In DNA, the CDR3 is TGTGCCAGCAGTTCTCCCCTAGCGGAGACGGGCACAGATACGCAGTATTTT. The chain couples TRBV28 to TRBJ2-3; 7 bases agree with TRBD2. The CDR3 extends over 17 amino acids. V dropped 4 bases and J dropped 1; count of bases not matched to a gene: 11. Per germline, CDR1 MDHEN and CDR2 SYDVKM. Full variable domain (rest looked up from reference TRBV28 and TRBJ2-3): DVKVTQSSRYLVKRTGEKVFLECVQDMDHENMFWYRQDPGLGLRLIYFSYDVKMKEKGDIPEGYSVSREKKERFSLILESASTNQTSMYLCASSSPLAETGTDTQYFGPGTRLTVL.

The V gene is TRBV4-2, the J gene TRBJ2-7; D not resolved. The CDR3 is made up of 16 amino acids. V was pared by 1 base and J by 2 bases, with 15 bases between. Germline V gene sequence: CDR1 LGHNA, CDR2 YNFKEQ. CDR3 coding DNA: TGTGCCAGCAGCCAAGCGGGCCAGACGTTTCCCTACGAGCAGTACTTC. It is translated as CASSQAGQTFPYEQYF.

This chain joins TRBV9 and TRBJ2-7; 10 bases map to TRBD2. Germline CDR1 is SGDLS and CDR2 is YYNGEE. V was pared by 4 bases and J by 4 bases, with 8 bases of the junction left unmatched. The CDR3 is 15 amino acids. The chain's CDR3 is CASSPPAGGLYEQYF. In nucleotides, the CDR3 is TGTGCCAGCAGCCCCCCAGCGGGAGGGCTTTACGAGCAGTACTTC.

The chain links TRBV20-1 to TRBJ2-7; 11 bases map to TRBD2. CDR3 size: 15 residues. Germline V gene lookup returns CDR1 DFQATT and CDR2 SNEGSKA (reference sequence). The V and J ends lost 5 bases and 2 bases, in that order; junction bases with no gene match: 8. The CDR3 loop reads CSAYGGTSGTYEQYF. The CDR3 DNA reads as TGCAGTGCTTATGGAGGGACTAGCGGTACCTACGAGCAGTACTTC.

V and J are TRBV20-1 and TRBJ2-7; D remains ambiguous. The length of the CDR3 is 13 residues. The V end lost 3 bases, the J end lost 0 bases, and 9 bases lay between the germline ends. The germline V gene has CDR1 DFQATT and CDR2 SNEGSKA (reference sequence). In DNA, the CDR3 is TGCAGTGCTAGCTCCACGAGCTCCTACGAGCAGTACTTC. It translates to CSASSTSSYEQYF.

This chain connects TRBV5-4 to TRBJ2-7, with 7 positions matching TRBD2. CDR1 and CDR2 from the germline V gene are SGHNT and YYREEE (reference sequence). The CDR3 is made up of 12 amino acids. Trimming removed 7 bases from V and 6 bases from J; junction bases left unmatched: 7. Written as DNA, the CDR3 is TGTGCCAGCGGATGGACTAGGGGCGAGCAGTACTTC. This codes for CASGWTRGEQYF.

This chain connects TRBV4-3 to TRBJ2-3; D possibly corresponds to TRBD1 (6 bases). The germline V gene has CDR1 LGHNA and CDR2 YSLEER. Trimming left V 5 bases short and J 0 bases short, with 12 bases between. CDR3 size: 15 residues. This chain's CDR3 is CASSEVRGSTDTQYF. The CDR3, as DNA: TGCGCCAGCAGCGAAGTTAGGGGGAGCACAGATACGCAGTATTTT.

The chain has TRBV27 and TRBJ2-3; no reliable D call. Looked up from germline, CDR1 is MNHEY and CDR2 is SMNVEV (reference sequence). Trimming took 5 bases from V and 4 from J, leaving 7 bases between them. This CDR3 contains 12 residues. CDR3 protein: CASSPPSDTQYF. CDR3 in DNA: TGTGCCAGCAGTCCCCCTTCAGATACGCAGTATTTT.

Only one count was recorded for this clonotype. This chain uses TRBV7-2 with TRBJ1-1; D gene uncertain. The CDR3 runs 13 residues. V was trimmed by 2 bases and J by 4 bases, leaving 8 bases between them. CDR1 and CDR2 from the germline V gene are SGHTA and FQGNSA. The CDR3 bases are TGTGCCAGCAGCTTATGGCCGGGCACTGAAGCTTTCTTT. Its translation: CASSLWPGTEAFF.

The J gene is TRBJ2-3, the V gene TRBV7-9; no definite D call. The CDR3 extends over 14 amino acids. V was trimmed by 5 bases and J by 2 bases, leaving 11 bases between them. Germline lookup yields CDR1 SEHNR and CDR2 FQNEAQ (reference sequence). CDR3 DNA sequence: TGTGCCAGCAGCCCCCCTGGAAACACAGATACGCAGTATTTT. It specifies CASSPPGNTDTQYF.